This T cell receptor (beta chain) was recorded in a study of blood T cell repertoires in COVID-19. Study in general: The United States, Italy and Spain supplied acute and convalescent COVID-19 samples. From T cells, B-cell-depleted T cells, or PBMCs came the material, which was cDNA or gDNA.

As processed by the authors: Amplification with reference gene primers provided the estimates of nucleated cell counts. The repertoire was sequenced with immunoSEQ multiplex PCR; TCRdb's copy has only in-frame clones and lacks some. The V and J calls and the clone size are those of that table, but D and trimming were determined from the DNA. Of about 63,000 clones detected, 80% to 90% appear once; the ten largest clones hold roughly 6%. What was sequenced was peripheral blood. This sequence originates from a human donor in a cohort sampled during active COVID-19.

The CDR3 sequence: CASRKTGGGTEAFF. In DNA, the CDR3 is TGTGCCAGCAGGAAGACAGGGGGTGGTACTGAAGCTTTCTTT. The V gene is TRBV28, the J gene TRBJ1-1, with 9 nucleotides matching TRBD1. The germline V gene has CDR1 MDHEN and CDR2 SYDVKM. Trimming took 6 bases from V and 5 from J; bases not matched to a gene: 7. The CDR3 totals 14 residues.